The clone carrying this TCR beta chain was observed a single time. Its antigen is currently unknown. Some clones are missing from TCRdb's copy, which holds only in-frame ones; the method was immunoSEQ multiplex PCR. The sample holds 150,000 to 200,000 clones, roughly 87% seen once. This sample stems from a study of T cell responses to AZD1222 COVID-19 vaccine. Study-level results: Most donors were white British, females outnumbered males, and clonal diversity was possibly underestimated.

Trimming took 2 bases from V and 2 from J; bases not matched to a gene: 16. Germline assignment: CDR1 LGHNA and CDR2 YNFKEQ. The CDR3 is 20 amino acids. The chain combines TRBV4-2 with TRBJ2-2; 8 bases map to TRBD2. Sequences were derived from peripheral blood, sampled 28 days after the second AZD1222 dose. This clonotype originated in an adult who received the AZD1222 COVID-19 vaccine. In DNA, the CDR3 is TGTGCCAGCAGCCAATTCCACCGCCCCGGGACTAGGATAAACACCGGGGAGCTGTTTTTT. As protein: CASSQFHRPGTRINTGELFF.